The clone carrying this T cell receptor beta chain was observed a few times. Antigen: not known. With 7 bases removed from V and 4 bases from J, the gap between germline ends came to 17 bases. This CDR3 spans 15 amino acids. The record originates from a study of CD8 T cells in ankylosing spondylitis. Study-wide findings and caveats: Clones that were linked to disease were CD8+ and were relatively rare in peripheral blood. Typical of ankylosing spondylitis blood, it appeared, was a TCR beta motif of several highly homologous variants. Significantly higher representation of disease-linked clones was reported for matched ankylosing spondylitis synovial fluid.

The authors made TCR beta libraries by quantitative 5'-RACE with molecular barcodes. TCRdb ran MiXCR on the 5' RACE reads and lists one entry per CDR3 protein. Here the sample spans around 540,000 distinct CDR3 sequences, over 9.5% being singletons. The J gene is TRBJ2-1, the V gene TRBV12-3 or TRBV12-4, with D unresolved. The TCR was taken from a male donor with ankylosing spondylitis. The specimen sequenced was blood, either unsorted or a sorted T cell fraction (not recorded which). CDR3 nucleotide sequence: TGTGCCAGCATCTTACAGACCGCGATTTACAATGAGCAGTTCTTC. Its protein is CASILQTAIYNEQFF.